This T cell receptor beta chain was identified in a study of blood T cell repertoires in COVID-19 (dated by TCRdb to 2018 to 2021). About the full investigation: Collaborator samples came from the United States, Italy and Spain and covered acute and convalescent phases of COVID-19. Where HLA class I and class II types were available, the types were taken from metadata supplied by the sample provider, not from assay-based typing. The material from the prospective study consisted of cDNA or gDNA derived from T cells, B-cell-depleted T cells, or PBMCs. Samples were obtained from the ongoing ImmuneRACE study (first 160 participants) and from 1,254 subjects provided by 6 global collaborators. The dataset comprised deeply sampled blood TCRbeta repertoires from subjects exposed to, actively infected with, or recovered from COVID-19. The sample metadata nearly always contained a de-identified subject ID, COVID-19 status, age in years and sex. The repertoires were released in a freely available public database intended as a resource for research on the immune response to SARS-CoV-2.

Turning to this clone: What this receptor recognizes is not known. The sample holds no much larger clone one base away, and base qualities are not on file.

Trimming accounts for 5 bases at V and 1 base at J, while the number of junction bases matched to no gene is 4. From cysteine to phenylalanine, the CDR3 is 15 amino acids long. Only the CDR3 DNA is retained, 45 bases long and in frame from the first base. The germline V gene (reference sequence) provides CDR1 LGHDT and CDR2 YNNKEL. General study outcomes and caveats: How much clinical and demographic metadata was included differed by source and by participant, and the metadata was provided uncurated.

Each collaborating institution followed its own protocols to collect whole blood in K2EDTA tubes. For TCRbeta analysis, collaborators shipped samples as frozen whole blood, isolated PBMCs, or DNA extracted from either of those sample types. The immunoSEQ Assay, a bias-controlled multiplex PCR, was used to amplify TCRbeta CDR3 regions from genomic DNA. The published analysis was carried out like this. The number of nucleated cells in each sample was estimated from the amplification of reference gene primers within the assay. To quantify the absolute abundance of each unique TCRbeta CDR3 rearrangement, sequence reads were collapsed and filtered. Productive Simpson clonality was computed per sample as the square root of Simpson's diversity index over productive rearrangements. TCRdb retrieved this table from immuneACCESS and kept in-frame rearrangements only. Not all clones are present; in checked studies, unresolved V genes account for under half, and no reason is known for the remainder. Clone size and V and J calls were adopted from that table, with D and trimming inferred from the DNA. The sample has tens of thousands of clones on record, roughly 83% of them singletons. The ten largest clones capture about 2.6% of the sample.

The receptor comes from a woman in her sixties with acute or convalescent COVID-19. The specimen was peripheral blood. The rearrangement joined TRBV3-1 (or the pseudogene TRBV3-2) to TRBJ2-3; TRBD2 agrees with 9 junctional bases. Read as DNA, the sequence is TGTGCCAGCAGCTTGGGACTAGCAGGCACAGATACGCAGTATTTT. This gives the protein CASSLGLAGTDTQYF.